The entry below gives a single T cell receptor (beta chain) sequence along with its context. Its specificity is unknown. Pooled in the analysis were second doses at about 4 or about 12 weeks. The sample originates from a study of T cell responses to AZD1222 COVID-19 vaccine. Study outcomes and limitations: Donors skewed white British and female; clonal diversity was possibly underestimated. The span of vaccine-associated CD4 TCRs extended across spike, with dominance at 160-218 and 743-854.

Sequenced by immunoSEQ multiplex PCR; TCRdb stores in-frame clones only, minus some. The profile covers about 110,000 clones, with more than 70% appearing a single time and approximately 6.9% taken by the ten largest. The source material was peripheral blood, sampled 28 days after the second AZD1222 dose. The receptor comes from an adult who received the AZD1222 COVID-19 vaccine.

The CDR3 nucleotides are TGTGCCAGCAGGAAGGAGGCCGGGGAGACCCAGTACTTC. Protein product: CASRKEAGETQYF. The chain recombines TRBV2 with TRBJ2-5, with D possibly matching TRBD2 (5 bases). The CDR3 runs 13 residues. Germline values: CDR1 SNHLY, CDR2 FYNNEI. The V and J ends lost 6 bases and 5 bases respectively, with 13 bases between them.